Reported below is one T cell receptor (beta chain). This record comes from a study of immune characterization of retroperitoneal liposarcoma. MiXCR, run by TCRdb on the PCR reads, gives a single entry per CDR3 protein. This table holds over 10,000 distinct CDR3 sequences, less than 55% found once. The CDR3 covers 14 residues. With 9 bases removed from V and 5 bases from J, the gap between germline ends came to 14 bases. CDR1 is MNHNS and CDR2 is SASEGT in the germline V gene. The sequencing sample was made of tumor tissue. The TCR originated in a female donor with retroperitoneal liposarcoma. This chain uses TRBV6-1 with TRBJ1-6; unclear D gene. In DNA form, the CDR3 reads TGTGCCAGTAACCTGTGGGGAGATAATTCACCCCTCCACTTT. This codes for CASNLWGDNSPLHF.